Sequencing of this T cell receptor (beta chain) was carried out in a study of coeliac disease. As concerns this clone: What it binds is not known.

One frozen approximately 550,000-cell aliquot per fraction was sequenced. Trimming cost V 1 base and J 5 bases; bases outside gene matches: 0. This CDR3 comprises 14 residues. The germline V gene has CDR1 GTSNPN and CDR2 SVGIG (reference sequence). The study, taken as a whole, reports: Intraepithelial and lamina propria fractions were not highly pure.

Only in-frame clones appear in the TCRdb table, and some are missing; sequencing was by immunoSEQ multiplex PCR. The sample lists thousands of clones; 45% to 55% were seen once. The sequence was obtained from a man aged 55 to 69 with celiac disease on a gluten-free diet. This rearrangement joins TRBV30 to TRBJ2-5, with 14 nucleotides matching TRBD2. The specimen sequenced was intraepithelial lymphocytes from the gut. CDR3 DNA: TGTGCCTGGAGTGGACTAGCGGGAGGGGAGACCCAGTACTTC. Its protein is CAWSGLAGGETQYF.